These 14 T cell receptor beta chains came from one sample sequenced in a study of blood T cell repertoires in COVID-19. This table comes from immunoSEQ multiplex PCR, and its TCRdb copy is limited to in-frame clones, with some not included. This sample carries about 140,000 clones, around 80% of them seen once, and the ten largest clones take just under 2%. The sequenced material came from peripheral blood. These receptors were obtained from an older woman with acute or convalescent COVID-19.

V usage is TRBV11-2 and J usage is TRBJ2-1, with 9 bases fitting TRBD2. Trimming removed 1 base from V and 7 bases from J; junction bases left unmatched: 5. From germline, CDR1 is SGHAT and CDR2 FQNNGV. The CDR3 length is 15 residues. DNA of the CDR3: TGTGCCAGCAGCTTAGTGGCTAGCGGGACGAATGAGCAGTTCTTC. It specifies CASSLVASGTNEQFF. Filled out from reference TRBV11-2 and TRBJ2-1, the complete variable domain reads EAGVAQSPRYKIIEKRQSVAFWCNPISGHATLYWYQQILGQGPKLLIQFQNNGVVDDSQLPKDRFSAERLKGVDSTLKIQPAKLEDSAVYLCASSLVASGTNEQFFGPGTRLTVL.

V gene TRBV4-2 combines with J gene TRBJ2-5; D gene unclear. Trimming stripped 0 bases from V and 4 bases from J, with 9 bases between. The CDR3 is 14 residues long. The germline CDR1 and CDR2 sequences are LGHNA and YNFKEQ. In DNA, the CDR3 is TGTGCCAGCAGCCAAGAATCCTATGGAGAGACCCAGTACTTC. The encoded protein is CASSQESYGETQYF.

The chain recombines TRBV5-1 with TRBJ2-3; 7 nucleotides line up with TRBD1. Germline CDR1 is SGHRS and CDR2 is YFSETQ. The CDR3 totals 12 residues. With V trimmed by 7 bases and J by 5 bases, 4 bases remained unmatched. The CDR3 DNA reads TGCGCCAGCGCTAACAGGGGAGATACGCAGTATTTT. Its translation: CASANRGDTQYF. Full variable domain (outside the CDR3, taken from reference TRBV5-1 and TRBJ2-3): KAGVTQTPRYLIKTRGQQVTLSCSPISGHRSVSWYQQTPGQGLQFLFEYFSETQRNKGNFPGRFSGRQFSNSRSEMNVSTLELGDSALYLCASANRGDTQYFGPGTRLTVL.

The V gene is TRBV5-1, the J gene TRBJ2-7, with D perhaps matching TRBD1 (6 bases). Trimming left V 1 base short and J 7 bases short, with 18 bases between. Germline CDR1 reads SGHRS; CDR2 reads YFSETQ. The CDR3 has 15 amino acids. In DNA, the CDR3 is TGCGCCAGCAGCTTGACAGGGTCCCCCTATGATGAGCAGTACTTC. It specifies CASSLTGSPYDEQYF.

CDR3 in DNA: TGTGCCAGCAGCGTATTTTTGGACAGCTACACCGGGGAGCTGTTTTTT. Residues: CASSVFLDSYTGELFF. This sequence joins TRBV9 and TRBJ2-2, with D perhaps TRBD1 (6 bases). V lost 1 base, J lost 3 bases, and 13 bases lay in between. Per germline, CDR1 SGDLS and CDR2 YYNGEE. There are 16 residues in the CDR3. The whole variable domain, remainder taken from reference TRBV9 and TRBJ2-2, is DSGVTQTPKHLITATGQRVTLRCSPRSGDLSVYWYQQSLDQGLQFLIQYYNGEERAKGNILERFSAQQFPDLHSELNLSSLELGDSALYFCASSVFLDSYTGELFFGEGSRLTVL.

This clone has at least ten counts. CDR3 nucleotide sequence: TGTGCCAGCATGGGTTCAGGGGATGGCTACACCTTC. It yields the protein CASMGSGDGYTF. The chain is built from TRBV6-6 and TRBJ1-2; perhaps TRBD1 as D (6 bases). Germline values: CDR1 MNHNY, CDR2 SVGAGI (reference sequence). V was pared by 7 bases and J by 6 bases, with 12 bases between. The CDR3 covers 12 residues.

This chain joins TRBV27 and TRBJ2-5; the match to TRBD2 covers 14 bases. The length of the CDR3 is 16 residues. Trimming at V came to 5 bases and at J to 7 bases, leaving 9 bases not matched to a gene. The germline V gene has CDR1 MNHEY and CDR2 SMNVEV (reference sequence). The CDR3 DNA sequence: TGTGCCAGCAGTCCACTAGGGACTAGCGGGAGTGGGACCCAGTACTTC. Translated: CASSPLGTSGSGTQYF.

The chain combines TRBV7-9 with TRBJ2-7, with D maybe TRBD1 (6 bases). The germline gives CDR1 SEHNR, CDR2 FQNEAQ (reference sequence). Trimming cost V 5 bases and J 2 bases, with 16 bases left between them. CDR3 length: 15 amino acids. CDR3 sequence (DNA): TGTGCCAGCAGCCCCCGTTCAGGGGAACCCTACGAGCAGTACTTC. Translated, it gives CASSPRSGEPYEQYF.

V is TRBV6-4 and J is TRBJ2-3; TRBD2 matches 7 bases. V lost 4 bases, J lost 5 bases, and 9 bases stayed unmatched. The CDR3 is made up of 15 amino acids. Germline V gives CDR1 MRHNA, CDR2 SNTAGT. CDR3 region: CASSVESGKLDTQYF. CDR3 DNA: TGTGCCAGCAGTGTAGAAAGCGGGAAGCTAGATACGCAGTATTTT.

In this sample, this clone turned up a few times. This chain connects TRBV5-1 to TRBJ2-3; D uncertain. Germline-derived CDR1 and CDR2 are SGHRS and YFSETQ. The germline V and J ends were trimmed by 4 bases and 3 bases, with 18 bases remaining between them. The CDR3 extends over 16 amino acids. The chain's CDR3 is CASSLGGLSPTDTQYF. CDR3 coding DNA: TGCGCCAGCAGCCTTGGTGGGCTTTCCCCGACAGATACGCAGTATTTT. The whole variable domain, remainder taken from reference TRBV5-1 and TRBJ2-3, is KAGVTQTPRYLIKTRGQQVTLSCSPISGHRSVSWYQQTPGQGLQFLFEYFSETQRNKGNFPGRFSGRQFSNSRSEMNVSTLELGDSALYLCASSLGGLSPTDTQYFGPGTRLTVL.

The chain has TRBV19 and TRBJ1-1; TRBD1 is a possible D gene (6 bases). Germline V gene sequence: CDR1 LNHDA, CDR2 SQIVND (reference sequence). V was shortened by 5 bases and J by 2 bases, with 15 bases between the two germline ends. CDR3 size: 15 residues. For the CDR3, the DNA is TGTGCCAGTAGTCACCGCAGGGGCTACAACACTGAAGCTTTCTTT. Its protein product is CASSHRRGYNTEAFF. The variable domain in full, with the rest retrieved from reference TRBV19 and TRBJ1-1, is DGGITQSPKYLFRKEGQNVTLSCEQNLNHDAMYWYRQDPGQGLRLIYYSQIVNDFQKGDIAEGYSVSREKKESFPLTVTSAQKNPTAFYLCASSHRRGYNTEAFFGQGTRLTVV.

The chain recombines TRBV5-4 with TRBJ2-7, with TRBD2 identical over 11 bases. From germline, CDR1 is SGHNT and CDR2 YYREEE (reference sequence). This CDR3 comprises 15 residues. V lost 7 bases to trimming and J lost 4 bases; unmatched junction nucleotides: 10. CDR3 region: CASLDVTSGTYEQYF. CDR3 in DNA: TGTGCCAGCTTAGATGTGACTAGCGGGACTTACGAGCAGTACTTC.

The chain carries TRBV19 and TRBJ1-4; D gene ambiguous. V was trimmed by 2 bases and J by 0 bases, leaving 19 bases between them. This CDR3 spans 19 amino acids. Germline V gene sequence: CDR1 LNHDA, CDR2 SQIVND (reference sequence). The DNA for the CDR3 is TGTGCCAGTAGTATACACCTAGGGAGTGGGTTTGCAACTAATGAAAAACTGTTTTTT. As protein: CASSIHLGSGFATNEKLFF.

For the CDR3, the DNA is TGTGCCAGCGCGGGTAACTATGGCTACACCTTC. As protein: CASAGNYGYTF. The V call is TRBV28, the J call TRBJ1-2; D uncertain. Germline assignment: CDR1 MDHEN and CDR2 SYDVKM. The CDR3 has 11 residues. Trimming took off 8 bases at V and 1 base at J, with 5 bases between the two ends.